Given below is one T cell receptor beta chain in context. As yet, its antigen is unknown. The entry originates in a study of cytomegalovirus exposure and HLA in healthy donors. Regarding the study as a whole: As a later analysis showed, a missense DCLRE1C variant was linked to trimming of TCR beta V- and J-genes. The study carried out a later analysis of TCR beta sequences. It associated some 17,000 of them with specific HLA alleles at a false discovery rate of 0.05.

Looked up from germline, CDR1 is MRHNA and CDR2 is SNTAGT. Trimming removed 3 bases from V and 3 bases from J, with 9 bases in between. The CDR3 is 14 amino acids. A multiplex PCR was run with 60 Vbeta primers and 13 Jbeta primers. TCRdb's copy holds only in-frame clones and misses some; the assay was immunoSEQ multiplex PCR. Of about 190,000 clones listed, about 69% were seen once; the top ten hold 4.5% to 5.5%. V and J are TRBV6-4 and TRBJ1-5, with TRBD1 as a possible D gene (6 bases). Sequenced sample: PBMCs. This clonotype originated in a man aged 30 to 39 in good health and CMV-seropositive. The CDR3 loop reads CASSEDSLNQPQHF. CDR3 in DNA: TGTGCCAGCAGTGAGGACAGCCTCAATCAGCCCCAGCATTTT.